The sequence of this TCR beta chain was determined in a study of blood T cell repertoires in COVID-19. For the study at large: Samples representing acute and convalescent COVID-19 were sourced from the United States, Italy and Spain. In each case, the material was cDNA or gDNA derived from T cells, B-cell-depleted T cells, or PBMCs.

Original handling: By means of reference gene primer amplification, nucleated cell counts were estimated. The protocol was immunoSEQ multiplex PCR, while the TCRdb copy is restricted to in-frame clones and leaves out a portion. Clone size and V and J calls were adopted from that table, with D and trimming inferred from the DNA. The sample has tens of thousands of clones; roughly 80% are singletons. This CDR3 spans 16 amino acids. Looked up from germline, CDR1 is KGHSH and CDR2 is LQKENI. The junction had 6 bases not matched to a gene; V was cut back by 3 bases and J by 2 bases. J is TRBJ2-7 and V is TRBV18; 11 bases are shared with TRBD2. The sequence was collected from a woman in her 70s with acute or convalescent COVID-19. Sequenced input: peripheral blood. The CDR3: CASSPTPSGGTYEQYF. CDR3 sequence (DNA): TGTGCCAGCTCACCCACCCCTAGCGGGGGGACCTACGAGCAGTACTTC. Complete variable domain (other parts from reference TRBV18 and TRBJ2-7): NAGVMQNPRHLVRRRGQEARLRCSPMKGHSHVYWYRQLPEEGLKFMVYLQKENIIDESGMPKERFSAEFPKEGPSILRIQQVVRGDSAAYFCASSPTPSGGTYEQYFGPGTRLTVT.